This T cell receptor (beta chain) is drawn from a study of T-cell memory formation after mild COVID-19. The germline gives CDR1 LGHDT, CDR2 YNNKEL (reference sequence). Trimming shortened V by 0 bases and J by 8 bases, and 10 bases separated the two germline ends. This CDR3 has 13 residues. TCRdb re-derived calls from the 5' RACE reads in MiXCR, one entry per CDR3 protein. The top ten clones hold under 15% of a sample with roughly 350,000 distinct CDR3 sequences, around 21% of them seen once. The V and J genes are TRBV3-1 and TRBJ1-2; weak D call: TRBD1 (5 bases). Sequencing used PBMCs or a T cell subset sorted from them (not recorded which). The receptor was isolated from an adult woman who had mild COVID-19 (a few samples of this study predate the infection). Cell type and time point are not known. CDR3 bases: TGTGCCAGCAGCCAAGATTCGGGGCGCGGCTACACCTTC. This codes for CASSQDSGRGYTF.